This T cell receptor (beta chain) was obtained from a study of blood T cell repertoires in COVID-19. About the research overall: Donors in the United States, Italy and Spain gave samples during acute or convalescent COVID-19.

The V gene end was trimmed by 5 bases and the J gene end by 6 bases; junction bases not matched to a gene: 16. The V gene's germline CDR1 is SEHNR and CDR2 FQNEAQ (reference sequence). The CDR3 contains 17 residues. Participants were aged 18 to 89 years, lived in roughly 25 US areas, and enrolled virtually. Here immunoSEQ multiplex PCR was the method, and the copy in TCRdb shows in-frame clones only, minus some. This sample yields some 330,000 clones, of which about 89% are seen a single time; 1.5% to 2.5% belongs to the top ten. This chain connects TRBV7-9 to TRBJ2-1, with 7 positions matching TRBD1. This receptor was taken from a man in his forties in a cohort exposed to, infected with or recovered from COVID-19 (not recorded which). The source material was PBMCs or T cells enriched from blood (not recorded which). In DNA form, the CDR3 reads TGTGCCAGCAGCCGAGGTTGGGACAGAGAAAACGGCAATGAGCAGTTCTTC. Protein: CASSRGWDRENGNEQFF.